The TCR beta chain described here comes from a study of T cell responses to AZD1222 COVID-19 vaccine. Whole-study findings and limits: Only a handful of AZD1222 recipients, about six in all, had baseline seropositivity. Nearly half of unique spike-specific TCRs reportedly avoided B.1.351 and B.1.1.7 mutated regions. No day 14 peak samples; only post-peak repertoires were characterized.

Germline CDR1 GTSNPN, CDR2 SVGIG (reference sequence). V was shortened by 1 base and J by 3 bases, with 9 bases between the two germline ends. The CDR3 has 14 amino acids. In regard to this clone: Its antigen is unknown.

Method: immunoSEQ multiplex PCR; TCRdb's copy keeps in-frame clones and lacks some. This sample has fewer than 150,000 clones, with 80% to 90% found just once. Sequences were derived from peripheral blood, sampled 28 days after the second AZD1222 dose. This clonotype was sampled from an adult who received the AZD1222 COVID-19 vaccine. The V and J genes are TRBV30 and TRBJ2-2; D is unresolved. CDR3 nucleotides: TGTGCCTGGAGTGAAGGGCTATACACCGGGGAGCTGTTTTTT. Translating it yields CAWSEGLYTGELFF.